The clone carrying this TCR beta chain was seen only once. What it binds is unknown. General study points: The larger cohort examined one V-J beta rearrangement, not whole repertoires.

CDR1 GTSNPN and CDR2 SVGIG come from the germline V gene (reference sequence). The V and J ends lost 3 bases and 0 bases respectively, with 18 bases between them. The CDR3 runs 17 residues. TCRdb reanalysed the 5' RACE reads using MiXCR and keeps one entry per CDR3 protein. The sample lists about 42,000 distinct CDR3 sequences; approximately 28% were seen once. CD4+CD45RO+CD25- cells were isolated as memory CD4+ T cells. Sequenced material: tumor-infiltrating memory CD4+ T cells sorted from the breast tumor. Subset specified: memory CD4+ T cells, CD4+CD45RO+CD25-. The TCR originated in a female donor with breast cancer. The chain employs TRBV30 and TRBJ1-5; possible D gene TRBD1, 6 bases. CDR3 DNA sequence: TGTGCCTGGAGCCGGGGCCCAGACAGGTATAGCAATCAGCCCCAGCATTTT. This codes for CAWSRGPDRYSNQPQHF.